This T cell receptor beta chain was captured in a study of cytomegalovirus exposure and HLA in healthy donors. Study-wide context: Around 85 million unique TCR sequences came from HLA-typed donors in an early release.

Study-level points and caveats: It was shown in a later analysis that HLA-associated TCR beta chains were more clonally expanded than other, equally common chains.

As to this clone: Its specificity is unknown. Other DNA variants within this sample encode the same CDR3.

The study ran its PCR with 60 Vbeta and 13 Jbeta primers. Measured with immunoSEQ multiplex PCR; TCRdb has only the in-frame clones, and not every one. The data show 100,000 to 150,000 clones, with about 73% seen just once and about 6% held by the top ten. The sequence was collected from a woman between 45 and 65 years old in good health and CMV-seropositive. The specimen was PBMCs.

CDR3 coding DNA: TGTGCCAGCACGGGGGTGGGGAATCAGCCCCAGCATTTT. Amino acids: CASTGVGNQPQHF. The V call is TRBV6-1, the J call TRBJ1-5, with D possibly matching TRBD1 (5 bases). Germline CDR1 and CDR2: MNHNS and SASEGT. The CDR3 is 13 residues long. The V end lost 7 bases, the J end lost 4 bases, and 11 bases lay between the germline ends.